The 32 T cell receptor beta chains in this list originate from one sample, sequenced in a study of cytomegalovirus exposure and HLA in healthy donors. Vbeta (60) and Jbeta (13) primers were used in the PCR. Repertoires were generated with immunoSEQ multiplex PCR, while TCRdb's copy carries only in-frame clones and drops some. The sample includes approximately 200,000 clones, around 80% seen only once; the top ten take 3.5% to 5%. Sequencing was carried out using PBMCs. All receptors derive from a woman under 40 in good health and CMV-seropositive.

This rearrangement joins TRBV7-8 to TRBJ1-4, with 8 positions matching TRBD1. CDR1 is SGHVS and CDR2 is FQNEAQ in the germline V gene. There are 14 residues in the CDR3. V was clipped by 5 bases and J by 12 bases; unmatched bases: 11. In nucleotides, the CDR3 is TGTGCCAGCAGCCTGGACAGGGAAAGTATAGAACTGTTTTTT. It translates to CASSLDRESIELFF.

This rearrangement joins TRBV7-8 to TRBJ2-2; D remains ambiguous. CDR1 is SGHVS and CDR2 is FQNEAQ in the germline V gene. The CDR3 length is 17 residues. V gave up 5 bases and J gave up 0 bases, with 16 bases separating them. CDR3 sequence: CASSLTPILSNTGELFF. DNA of the CDR3: TGTGCCAGCAGCCTGACACCTATCCTCTCGAACACCGGGGAGCTGTTTTTT.

V and J are TRBV2 and TRBJ1-5; D may be TRBD1 (6 bases). V was trimmed by 6 bases and J by 9 bases, leaving 12 bases between them. The V gene's germline CDR1 is SNHLY and CDR2 FYNNEI. The CDR3 runs 12 residues. CDR3 coding DNA: TGTGCCAGCAGCGACAGGACAAGGCCCCAGCATTTT. It is translated as CASSDRTRPQHF.

The gene calls are TRBV5-6 and TRBJ1-2; TRBD1 is a possible D gene (6 bases). Trimming left V 7 bases short and J 4 bases short, with 14 bases between. The germline CDR1 and CDR2 sequences are SGHDT and YYEEEE. This CDR3 is 13 amino acids long. The chain's CDR3 is CASLDRNGYGYTF. The CDR3 region has the DNA TGTGCCAGCTTAGACAGGAACGGCTATGGCTACACCTTC.

There are a few counts of this clone. The rearrangement joins TRBV30 to TRBJ2-5; tentative D call: TRBD1 (5 bases). The CDR3 has 17 amino acids. The germline gives CDR1 GTSNPN, CDR2 SVGIG (reference sequence). The V end was cut by 4 bases, the J end by 2 bases, with 23 bases between. The CDR3 region is CAWISGDTDSVQETQYF. The CDR3 coding sequence is TGTGCCTGGATATCGGGCGACACCGACAGCGTTCAAGAGACCCAGTACTTC.

The V and J genes are TRBV5-1 and TRBJ2-5; TRBD2 agrees at 12 bases. The ends lost 0 bases at V and 1 base at J; junction bases unmatched: 10. The germline CDR1 and CDR2 sequences are SGHRS and YFSETQ. The CDR3 is 19 amino acids. The CDR3 region has the DNA TGCGCCAGCAGCTTGGCCCCGACTAGCGGGAGCGGGGGCCAAGAGACCCAGTACTTC. Its protein product is CASSLAPTSGSGGQETQYF.

The genes are TRBV6-5 and TRBJ2-1; possible D gene TRBD1, 6 bases. This CDR3 has 15 amino acids. Germline loops: CDR1 MNHEY, CDR2 SVGAGI. Trimming pared 0 bases from V and 7 bases from J, leaving 13 bases between. The CDR3 region has the DNA TGTGCCAGCAGTTACTCACGTTCCAGGGGAAATGAGCAGTTCTTC. This encodes CASSYSRSRGNEQFF.

The V and J genes are TRBV5-6 and TRBJ2-7; D is uncertain. CDR1 is SGHDT, CDR2 YYEEEE, per germline. Deletions cut 2 bases from V and 4 bases from J, with 10 bases between. The CDR3 totals 13 residues. The CDR3 loop reads CASSLLAGYEQYF. CDR3 bases: TGTGCCAGCAGCTTATTAGCCGGTTACGAGCAGTACTTC.

The rearrangement uses TRBV27 and TRBJ2-1; D gene ambiguous. The germline gives CDR1 MNHEY, CDR2 SMNVEV (reference sequence). Trimming pared 0 bases from V and 8 bases from J, leaving 8 bases between. The CDR3 sequence is 13 residues long. CDR3 coding DNA: TGTGCCAGCAGTTTATCGACCGACTATGAGCAGTTCTTC. It yields the protein CASSLSTDYEQFF.

This clone was found once. CDR3 DNA sequence: TGTGCCAGCAGTGAGGGGCGAGACAATGAGCAGTTCTTC. It yields the protein CASSEGRDNEQFF. The V and J genes are TRBV2 and TRBJ2-1, with a weak D call TRBD1 (5 bases). CDR3 length: 13 residues. Germline-derived CDR1 and CDR2 are SNHLY and FYNNEI. V lost 3 bases and J lost 5, with 8 bases in between.

The J gene is TRBJ2-2, the V gene TRBV4-2, with D possibly matching TRBD2 (7 bases). V was shortened by 5 bases and J by 8 bases, with 12 bases between the two germline ends. Germline lookup yields CDR1 LGHNA and CDR2 YNFKEQ. The CDR3 consists of 13 residues. In DNA form, the CDR3 reads TGTGCCAGCAGCGGGGGGGCTGGGGGGGAGCTGTTTTTT. Translation gives CASSGGAGGELFF.

This chain connects TRBV10-3 to TRBJ2-5, with 11 bases identical to TRBD2. With V trimmed by 3 bases and J by 2 bases, 5 bases remained unmatched. Looked up from germline, CDR1 is ENHRY and CDR2 is SYGVKD. The CDR3 is 16 residues long. The CDR3 DNA reads as TGTGCCATCAGTGACCCGACTAGCGGGGTACAAGAGACCCAGTACTTC. As protein: CAISDPTSGVQETQYF.

The rearrangement joins TRBV11-2 to TRBJ1-2, with D possibly being TRBD1 (5 bases). The CDR3 is 16 residues long. With 4 bases removed from V and 2 bases from J, the gap between germline ends came to 17 bases. Germline lookup yields CDR1 SGHAT and CDR2 FQNNGV. CDR3 nucleotides: TGTGCCAGCAGCTCGCCCCGACAGAGAATAAACTATGGCTACACCTTC. This translates into CASSSPRQRINYGYTF.

The chain recombines TRBV29-1 with TRBJ1-2; D is uncertain. Germline V gene lookup returns CDR1 SQVTM and CDR2 ANQGSEA. V lost 3 bases to trimming and J lost 5 bases, with 13 bases between them. The CDR3 runs to 13 residues. The DNA of the CDR3 is TGCAGCGTTGAGGCTACGAGCGGGTATGGCTACACCTTC. Its translation: CSVEATSGYGYTF. The variable domain in full, with the rest retrieved from reference TRBV29-1 and TRBJ1-2, is SAVISQKPSRDICQRGTSLTIQCQVDSQVTMMFWYRQQPGQSLTLIATANQGSEATYESGFVIDKFPISRPNLTFSTLTVSNMSPEDSSIYLCSVEATSGYGYTFGSGTRLTVV.

In DNA, the CDR3 is TGTGCCAGCAGCCATGGACTAGCCTTCTCCTACGAGCAGTACTTC. Residues: CASSHGLAFSYEQYF. V and J are TRBV5-6 and TRBJ2-7; 8 bases are shared with TRBD2. Losses at the gene ends were 4 bases for V and 0 bases for J; bases not matched to a gene: 6. The CDR3 runs to 15 residues. Germline V gene sequence: CDR1 SGHDT, CDR2 YYEEEE.

This chain joins TRBV18 and TRBJ1-6; 8 positions match TRBD1. The CDR3 is made up of 13 amino acids. V trimming: 6 bases; J trimming: 10 bases; junction bases outside the gene matches: 5. Germline V gives CDR1 KGHSH, CDR2 LQKENI. CDR3 residues: CASSPTGESPLHF. Written as DNA, the CDR3 is TGTGCCAGCTCTCCGACAGGGGAATCACCCCTCCACTTT.

The chain carries TRBV11-2 and TRBJ2-5; 11 nucleotides match TRBD2. This CDR3 has 15 residues. Germline values: CDR1 SGHAT, CDR2 FQNNGV. J lost 5 bases, V lost 6 bases, and 8 bases had no gene match. The CDR3 reads CASRVSGGARETQYF. The CDR3 bases are TGTGCCAGCAGGGTTAGCGGGGGGGCTAGGGAGACCCAGTACTTC.

This chain links TRBV10-3 with TRBJ2-1; D ambiguous. The CDR3 covers 12 residues. The germline CDR1 and CDR2 sequences are ENHRY and SYGVKD. Trimming stripped 5 bases from V and 7 bases from J, with 9 bases between. CDR3 region: CAISPSKNEQFF. Written as DNA, the CDR3 is TGTGCCATCAGTCCGAGCAAAAATGAGCAGTTCTTC.

The DNA for the CDR3 is TGTGCCAGCAGTCCCCAACTAGCGGGGAACAATGAGCAGTTCTTC. Its protein is CASSPQLAGNNEQFF. The chain recombines TRBV27 with TRBJ2-1; 10 bases map to TRBD2. V was clipped by 5 bases and J by 5 bases; unmatched bases: 6. CDR1 MNHEY and CDR2 SMNVEV come from the germline V gene (reference sequence). CDR3 size: 15 residues.

CDR3 residues: CATRRTSGTDTQYF. CDR3 bases: TGTGCCACCAGGAGGACTAGCGGCACAGATACGCAGTATTTT. The chain joins TRBV19 to TRBJ2-3, with 9 bases that match TRBD2. CDR1 and CDR2 (germline): LNHDA, SQIVND (reference sequence). V shed 10 bases, J shed 1 base, and the junction held 6 bases outside the gene matches. The CDR3 runs to 14 residues.

This rearrangement joins TRBV11-3 to TRBJ1-1, with D tentatively TRBD1 (6 bases). V lost 5 bases and J lost 4, with 11 bases in between. The CDR3 loop spans 13 amino acids. Looked up from germline, CDR1 is SGHNT and CDR2 is YENEEA. The CDR3 loop reads CASSNRVGTEAFF. DNA for the CDR3: TGTGCCAGCAGCAACAGGGTTGGCACTGAAGCTTTCTTT.

The CDR3 nucleotides read TGTGCCAGCAGCTCCCCGGGACAGTTCTCTGGAAACACCATATATTTT. Protein sequence: CASSSPGQFSGNTIYF. The chain carries TRBV7-9 and TRBJ1-3; 7 bases fit TRBD1. After removal of 4 bases from V and 0 bases from J, the junction contained 6 bases not matched to a gene. CDR3 size: 16 residues. Looked up from germline, CDR1 is SEHNR and CDR2 is FQNEAQ (reference sequence).

This chain uses TRBV5-1 with TRBJ2-1, with 7 nucleotides matching TRBD2. From germline, CDR1 is SGHRS and CDR2 YFSETQ. The CDR3 covers 16 residues. Germline trimming cut 1 base from V and 6 bases from J; bases unmatched to any gene: 10. For the CDR3, the DNA is TGCGCCAGCAGCTTGCTCTTGAGCGGGGAAGGCAATGAGCAGTTCTTC. The encoded protein is CASSLLLSGEGNEQFF.

J is TRBJ1-2 and V is TRBV27; tentative D call: TRBD1 (6 bases). The CDR3 runs 13 residues. Trimming took off 1 base at V and 7 bases at J, with 10 bases between the two ends. Germline values: CDR1 MNHEY, CDR2 SMNVEV (reference sequence). Here the CDR3 DNA reads TGTGCCAGCAGTTTATTGGGGGCCGGTGGCTACACCTTC. It codes for CASSLLGAGGYTF.

V gene TRBV7-9 combines with J gene TRBJ2-7; the D gene is possibly TRBD1 (6 bases). CDR1 is SEHNR and CDR2 is FQNEAQ in the germline V gene (reference sequence). CDR3 length: 16 residues. V was pared by 4 bases and J by 0 bases, with 16 bases between. The CDR3 is CASSSGTPDSSYEQYF. The CDR3 DNA is TGTGCCAGCAGCTCCGGGACACCTGACAGCTCCTACGAGCAGTACTTC.

The chain employs TRBV6-1 and TRBJ2-5; D possibly corresponds to TRBD1 (6 bases). Germline V lookup: CDR1 MNHNS, CDR2 SASEGT. Trimming took off 9 bases at V and 5 bases at J, with 13 bases between the two ends. The CDR3 loop spans 12 amino acids. Written as DNA, the CDR3 is TGTGCCAGTAGAAAACAGGGTGAGACCCAGTACTTC. This sequence encodes CASRKQGETQYF.

V usage is TRBV4-2 and J usage is TRBJ2-3, with 9 bases lining up with TRBD2. Germline assignment: CDR1 LGHNA and CDR2 YNFKEQ. J gave up 6 bases and V 0 bases, and 4 bases lay outside the gene matches. The CDR3 has 15 amino acids. The CDR3: CASSQDLTSGDTQYF. The CDR3 coding sequence is TGTGCCAGCAGCCAAGATCTAACTAGCGGGGATACGCAGTATTTT.

The rearrangement joins TRBV7-6 to TRBJ2-7; D call uncertain. Deletions cut 1 base from V and 1 base from J, with 11 bases between. Germline lookup yields CDR1 SGHVS and CDR2 FNYEAQ. This CDR3 has 15 amino acids. The CDR3 bases are TGTGCCAGCAGCTTAGACTTGAACAGATCCTACGAGCAGTACTTC. Translation gives CASSLDLNRSYEQYF.

The chain recombines TRBV10-3 with TRBJ2-7, with 10 bases fitting TRBD2. V lost 5 bases to trimming and J lost 6 bases; unmatched junction nucleotides: 10. The CDR3 length is 15 residues. CDR1 ENHRY and CDR2 SYGVKD come from the germline V gene. The CDR3 DNA reads TGTGCCATCAGTTCCTCCAGCGGGGGGGCCCTCGAGCAGTACTTC. Translation: CAISSSSGGALEQYF.

The chain joins TRBV11-3 to TRBJ2-3; possibly TRBD2 for D (5 bases). The CDR3 is 14 amino acids. Germline CDR1 reads SGHNT; CDR2 reads YENEEA. V was shortened by 5 bases and J by 2 bases, with 11 bases between the two germline ends. Written as DNA, the CDR3 is TGTGCCAGCAGCCCTACAGCGGCCACAGATACGCAGTATTTT. Its translation: CASSPTAATDTQYF.

The chain is built from TRBV10-2 and TRBJ2-7; D perhaps matches TRBD2 (5 bases). The V end was cut by 8 bases, the J end by 4 bases, with 24 bases between. Germline V gene lookup returns CDR1 WSHSY and CDR2 SAAADI. The CDR3 covers 16 residues. The CDR3 here is CASLTILPITGYEQYF. The CDR3 region has the DNA TGCGCCAGCCTTACTATCCTCCCCATTACGGGGTACGAGCAGTACTTC.

The chain joins TRBV5-1 to TRBJ1-3, with D unclear. V lost 0 bases, J lost 0 bases, and 13 bases lay in between. Per the germline V gene, CDR1 is SGHRS and CDR2 is YFSETQ. The CDR3 is made up of 17 amino acids. The chain's CDR3 is CASSLEARLSSGNTIYF. CDR3 DNA: TGCGCCAGCAGCTTGGAAGCGCGGTTGAGCTCTGGAAACACCATATATTTT.